The 17 T cell receptor beta chains reported below all come from one sample, sequenced in a study of graft-versus-host responses after intestinal transplantation. Clones were read by immunoSEQ multiplex PCR, and TCRdb kept only the in-frame ones, dropping some. The sample holds some 100,000 clones, 85% to 95% seen once. Which antigens these TCRs recognize remains unknown. Sequenced here: unstimulated CD8+ T cells sorted from spleen or lymph node cells, sampled before intestinal transplant. The source of these receptors is a human donor who received an intestinal transplant.

This clone was counted once. V and J are TRBV9 and TRBJ2-5; TRBD1 is a possible D gene (6 bases). Looked up from germline, CDR1 is SGDLS and CDR2 is YYNGEE. There are 13 residues in the CDR3. V lost 3 bases and J lost 2, with 8 bases in between. The CDR3 DNA sequence: TGTGCCAGCAGCGGGACAGTACAAGAGACCCAGTACTTC. This translates into CASSGTVQETQYF. The variable domain in full, with the rest retrieved from reference TRBV9 and TRBJ2-5, is DSGVTQTPKHLITATGQRVTLRCSPRSGDLSVYWYQQSLDQGLQFLIQYYNGEERAKGNILERFSAQQFPDLHSELNLSSLELGDSALYFCASSGTVQETQYFGPGTRLLVL.

The chain carries TRBV7-9 and TRBJ1-2; D remains ambiguous. With 4 bases removed from V and 5 bases from J, the gap between germline ends came to 17 bases. The CDR3 has 15 residues. The germline V gene has CDR1 SEHNR and CDR2 FQNEAQ (reference sequence). DNA for the CDR3: TGTGCCAGCAGCTCATTGACCTCCGCCTCATATGGCTACACCTTC. Translated, it gives CASSSLTSASYGYTF.

This sequence joins TRBV6-4 and TRBJ2-2, with D perhaps matching TRBD1 or TRBD2 (5 bases each). Germline lookup yields CDR1 MRHNA and CDR2 SNTAGT. V lost 0 bases to trimming and J lost 4 bases, with 12 bases between them. The length of the CDR3 is 16 residues. The CDR3 bases are TGTGCCAGCAGTGACTCGAGGGGACCAGTCACCGGGGAGCTGTTTTTT. Encoded protein: CASSDSRGPVTGELFF.

This rearrangement joins TRBV4-1 to TRBJ2-7; 7 bases map to TRBD2. With V trimmed by 5 bases and J by 7 bases, 11 bases remained unmatched. Germline CDR1 and CDR2: MGHRA and YSYEKL. The CDR3 loop spans 14 amino acids. The CDR3 sequence is CASSSGEGAGEQYF. CDR3 nucleotides: TGCGCCAGCAGCTCGGGGGAGGGCGCGGGGGAGCAGTACTTC.

J is TRBJ1-5 and V is TRBV19, with a possible D match to TRBD1 (6 bases). The V gene lost 4 bases and the J gene lost 4 bases, with 20 bases spanning the gap. CDR3 length equals 17 residues. Germline CDR1 is LNHDA and CDR2 is SQIVND (reference sequence). CDR3: CASSKEQGFGVNQPQHF. CDR3 DNA sequence: TGTGCCAGTAGTAAGGAACAGGGCTTCGGGGTGAATCAGCCCCAGCATTTT.

In this sample, this clone turned up once. The V gene is TRBV6-5, the J gene TRBJ1-3; 7 nucleotides match TRBD1. CDR3 length: 15 amino acids. CDR1 is MNHEY and CDR2 is SVGAGI in the germline V gene. The trim removed 2 bases at V and 2 bases at J, leaving 3 bases unmatched. In nucleotides, the CDR3 is TGTGCCAGCAGTTACGGGACAGACCCTGGAAACACCATATATTTT. This translates into CASSYGTDPGNTIYF.

This chain connects TRBV6-5 to TRBJ1-5, with D perhaps matching TRBD1 (5 bases). V was shortened by 2 bases and J by 7 bases, with 9 bases between the two germline ends. The CDR3 totals 13 residues. CDR1 is MNHEY and CDR2 is SVGAGI in the germline V gene. CDR3 nucleotides: TGTGCCAGCAGTTACGAGCCAGGGCAGCCCCAGCATTTT. This translates into CASSYEPGQPQHF.

V and J are TRBV7-9 and TRBJ2-7; TRBD1 agrees at 9 bases. The germline V gene encodes CDR1 SEHNR and CDR2 FQNEAQ (reference sequence). V lost 4 bases, J lost 4 bases, and 8 bases stayed unmatched. CDR3 length: 15 amino acids. The CDR3 protein is CASSWKDRGRYEQYF. CDR3 in DNA: TGTGCCAGCAGCTGGAAAGACAGGGGGAGGTACGAGCAGTACTTC.

This clone was detected only a few times. The rearrangement uses TRBV6-1 and TRBJ2-7, with 7 bases lining up with TRBD2. The germline gives CDR1 MNHNS, CDR2 SASEGT. The V gene end was trimmed by 8 bases and the J gene end by 3 bases; junction bases not matched to a gene: 7. The CDR3 runs to 13 residues. The CDR3 protein is CASDGRVLYEQYF. The CDR3 bases are TGTGCCAGCGATGGGAGGGTGCTCTACGAGCAGTACTTC.

The chain joins TRBV6-5 to TRBJ1-5; D is ambiguous. Germline CDR1 reads MNHEY; CDR2 reads SVGAGI. This CDR3 is 14 amino acids long. V lost 6 bases, J lost 0 bases, and 9 bases lay in between. Here the CDR3 reads CASSIRVSNQPQHF. The CDR3, as DNA: TGTGCCAGCAGCATAAGGGTTAGCAATCAGCCCCAGCATTTT.

The chain carries TRBV11-2 and TRBJ1-6, with D unresolved. CDR3 length: 12 amino acids. Trimming left V 1 base short and J 8 bases short, with 3 bases between. CDR1 SGHAT and CDR2 FQNNGV come from the germline V gene. Here the CDR3 reads CASSLGDSPLHF. The CDR3 bases are TGTGCCAGCAGCTTAGGGGATTCACCCCTCCACTTT.

The chain employs TRBV4-1 and TRBJ2-7; D gene uncertain. Germline CDR1 and CDR2: MGHRA and YSYEKL. V lost 2 bases and J 3 bases, leaving 8 bases between the germline ends. The CDR3 contains 13 residues. The CDR3 region has the DNA TGCGCCAGCAGCCAAAACTTTTTCTACGAGCAGTACTTC. Protein product: CASSQNFFYEQYF.

The gene calls are TRBV4-2 and TRBJ1-5; the D gene is possibly TRBD1 (5 bases). V lost 1 base, J lost 4 bases, and 20 bases lay in between. The CDR3 covers 18 residues. From germline, CDR1 is LGHNA and CDR2 YNFKEQ. This CDR3 is CASSQGSMGQGGNQPQHF. The DNA of the CDR3 is TGTGCCAGCAGCCAAGGTTCTATGGGGCAGGGTGGGAATCAGCCCCAGCATTTT.

V usage is TRBV29-1 and J usage is TRBJ2-1; a weak D match, TRBD2 (6 bases). V lost 4 bases, J lost 2 bases, and 21 bases lay in between. There are 17 residues in the CDR3. Per the germline V gene, CDR1 is SQVTM and CDR2 is ANQGSEA. The CDR3 loop reads CSVVGGASERTYNEQFF. The CDR3 nucleotides read TGCAGCGTTGTAGGTGGGGCTAGCGAACGAACCTACAATGAGCAGTTCTTC.

This clone was observed once. The V and J genes are TRBV7-6 and TRBJ2-2; perhaps D is TRBD1 or TRBD2 (6 bases each). The CDR3 totals 15 residues. The V gene lost 10 bases and the J gene lost 3 bases, with 18 bases spanning the gap. The germline CDR1 and CDR2 sequences are SGHVS and FNYEAQ. The CDR3 nucleotides read TGTGCCATCCCCAGACCCGGGGGCGACACCGGGGAGCTGTTTTTT. Protein product: CAIPRPGGDTGELFF.

This clone has just one count. This chain joins TRBV4-1 and TRBJ1-1; D is undetermined. The germline V gene has CDR1 MGHRA and CDR2 YSYEKL. This CDR3 spans 14 amino acids. V was pared by 1 base and J by 3 bases, with 9 bases between. The CDR3 DNA reads as TGCGCCAGCAGCCAAGTTGAGAGCTACACTGAAGCTTTCTTT. It specifies CASSQVESYTEAFF.

The chain employs TRBV7-6 and TRBJ2-1, with 9 bases lining up with TRBD2. The CDR3 covers 19 residues. Germline lookup yields CDR1 SGHVS and CDR2 FNYEAQ. Trimming cost V 5 bases and J 7 bases; bases outside gene matches: 21. In DNA form, the CDR3 reads TGTGCCAGCAGCCATGGGGGGGGAGCGCGGGAGGGCCGTCGTAATGAGCAGTTCTTC. Its translation: CASSHGGGAREGRRNEQFF.